These 17 T cell receptor beta chains came from one sample sequenced in a study of post-analysis software for immune sequencing data (dated by TCRdb to about 2015). Preparation of the library involved PCR. Instrument on record: Illumina HiSeq 2500. To reduce PCR and sequencing biases, unique molecular identifiers were built into the TCR beta cDNA libraries. Using fastp at Q25 and MiXCR, TCRdb reprocessed the public reads and kept productive beta chains. Merged by CDR3 protein, the rows form single entries marked with the most common genes and DNA. The sample contains hundreds of thousands of distinct CDR3 sequences, roughly 50% of them found a single time. 4.6% of the sample goes to the ten largest clones. Antigens of these TCRs are unknown. Findings and caveats that apply to the study as a whole: Patients showed significantly higher frequencies than controls for roughly five TRBV segments, among them TRBV5-6, TRBV5-1 and TRBV20-1.

The specimen sequenced was blood. The source of these receptors is a girl under 18 with multiple sclerosis.

This chain links TRBV6-6 with TRBJ1-5, with 9 bases that match TRBD1. The V gene end was trimmed by 2 bases and the J gene end by 0 bases; junction bases not matched to a gene: 5. This CDR3 contains 17 residues. The germline V gene encodes CDR1 MNHNY and CDR2 SVGAGI (reference sequence). CDR3 amino acids: CASSYPGTGSSNQPQHF. The CDR3 DNA reads TGTGCCAGCAGTTACCCCGGGACAGGGTCTAGCAATCAGCCCCAGCATTTT.

Comment on this clonotype: This may stem from a read error, because a much larger clone lies one nucleotide away. CDR3: CASSPTGTYGQYF. The CDR3 nucleotides are TGTGCCAGCAGTCCGACAGGGACCTACGGGCAGTACTTC. The genes are TRBV7-3 and TRBJ2-4, with 7 bases lining up with TRBD1. Germline V gene sequence: CDR1 SGHTA, CDR2 FQGTGA. CDR3 length: 13 amino acids. Germline trimming cut 6 bases from V and 13 bases from J; bases unmatched to any gene: 12.

The chain has TRBV5-1 and TRBJ1-1; no clear D gene. V lost 0 bases and J 1 base, leaving 7 bases between the germline ends. The CDR3 has 14 amino acids. In germline, CDR1 is SGHRS, CDR2 YFSETQ. Here the CDR3 DNA reads TGCGCCAGCAGCTTGGCCAGAGAGAACACTGAAGCTTTCTTT. Protein: CASSLARENTEAFF. The whole variable domain, filled in from reference TRBV5-1 and TRBJ1-1, reads KAGVTQTPRYLIKTRGQQVTLSCSPISGHRSVSWYQQTPGQGLQFLFEYFSETQRNKGNFPGRFSGRQFSNSRSEMNVSTLELGDSALYLCASSLARENTEAFFGQGTRLTVV.

The V and J genes are TRBV5-1 and TRBJ2-3; maybe TRBD1 (6 bases). Trimming removed 0 bases from V and 2 bases from J, with 13 bases in between. CDR1 SGHRS and CDR2 YFSETQ come from the germline V gene. This CDR3 is built from 16 residues. DNA of the CDR3: TGCGCCAGCAGCTTGGCTGGGGACATTTCCACAGATACGCAGTATTTT. Translation gives CASSLAGDISTDTQYF.

CDR3 protein: CAISEPGHPTGELFF. The CDR3 region has the DNA TGTGCCATCAGTGAGCCGGGACACCCCACCGGGGAGCTGTTTTTT. V and J are TRBV10-3 and TRBJ2-2; D may be TRBD1 (6 bases). CDR1 is ENHRY, CDR2 SYGVKD, per germline. The CDR3 loop spans 15 amino acids. V was pared by 2 bases and J by 4 bases, with 11 bases between.

On this clonotype itself: It is likely a read error, because the conserved phenylalanine at the end of the CDR3 is missing. V is TRBV29-1 and J is TRBJ2-5, with 7 bases fitting TRBD2. The CDR3 is made up of 13 amino acids. Looked up from germline, CDR1 is SQVTM and CDR2 is ANQGSEA. J gave up 5 bases and V 3 bases, and 6 bases lay outside the gene matches. DNA of the CDR3: TGCAGCGTTGACATGACTAGCCGGGAGACCCAGTACTGC. Translation: CSVDMTSRETQYC.

This clonotype has a handful of counts. This chain uses TRBV12-3 or TRBV12-4 with TRBJ2-7; D gene uncertain. The V end was cut by 8 bases, the J end by 7 bases, with 15 bases between. The CDR3 extends over 12 amino acids. The CDR3 nucleotides are TGTGCCAGCGCCTTACACGAAGGGGAGCAGTACTTC. Translated, it gives CASALHEGEQYF.

This clonotype was observed a handful of times. The chain has TRBV11-2 and TRBJ1-1; the D gene is possibly TRBD1 (5 bases). Germline V gene lookup returns CDR1 SGHAT and CDR2 FQNNGV. This CDR3 contains 17 residues. Trimming cost V 2 bases and J 3 bases, with 19 bases left between them. The CDR3 loop is CASSLRGRARGYTEAFF. For the CDR3, the DNA is TGTGCCAGCAGCTTAAGAGGCAGGGCCCGCGGGTACACTGAAGCTTTCTTT.

This sequence joins TRBV5-1 and TRBJ2-3; no firm D call. V shed 2 bases and J shed 2 bases, with 9 bases lying between them. Germline CDR1 SGHRS, CDR2 YFSETQ. This CDR3 comprises 14 residues. CDR3 in amino acids: CASSFRRSTDTQYF. The CDR3 DNA reads as TGCGCCAGCAGCTTCCGACGGTCCACAGATACGCAGTATTTT. Full variable domain (remainder filled in from reference TRBV5-1 and TRBJ2-3): KAGVTQTPRYLIKTRGQQVTLSCSPISGHRSVSWYQQTPGQGLQFLFEYFSETQRNKGNFPGRFSGRQFSNSRSEMNVSTLELGDSALYLCASSFRRSTDTQYFGPGTRLTVL.

This chain links TRBV7-3 with TRBJ1-1; 8 bases align to TRBD1. V shed 3 bases and J 4 bases; nucleotides not matched to a gene: 10. The length of the CDR3 is 16 residues. Looked up from germline, CDR1 is SGHTA and CDR2 is FQGTGA. The CDR3 coding sequence is TGTGCCAGCAGCTTTCAGGGGGCGAGACTTAGCACTGAAGCTTTCTTT. It encodes CASSFQGARLSTEAFF.

V is TRBV15 and J is TRBJ2-1; the D is unclear. V lost 1 base, J lost 0 bases, and 7 bases lay in between. The CDR3 consists of 15 residues. CDR1 LNHNV and CDR2 YYDKDF come from the germline V gene (reference sequence). CDR3 nucleotide sequence: TGTGCCACCAGCAGAGCCTTTAGCTCCTACAATGAGCAGTTCTTC. This gives the protein CATSRAFSSYNEQFF.

The chain carries TRBV13 and TRBJ1-2; D gene uncertain. V lost 6 bases and J lost 3, with 11 bases in between. Germline V gene data show CDR1 as PRHDT and CDR2 as FYEKMQ (reference sequence). The CDR3 is made up of 13 amino acids. The CDR3 here is CASRFAGDYGYTF. CDR3 sequence (DNA): TGTGCCAGCAGATTCGCAGGAGACTATGGCTACACCTTC.

The chain joins TRBV5-1 to TRBJ2-5, with a tentative D call TRBD1 (6 bases). Germline loops: CDR1 SGHRS, CDR2 YFSETQ. CDR3 size: 15 residues. V was pared by 4 bases and J by 5 bases, with 18 bases between. CDR3 region: CASSVSTGPGETQYF. As DNA, the CDR3 is TGCGCCAGCAGCGTCTCCACAGGGCCGGGGGAGACCCAGTACTTC.

In nucleotides, the CDR3 is TGCAGCCCGCTTGCAAGGTCCTCTCTTGATGAGCAGTTCTTC. This codes for CSPLARSSLDEQFF. This rearrangement joins TRBV20-1 to TRBJ2-1; D remains ambiguous. Germline values: CDR1 DFQATT, CDR2 SNEGSKA (reference sequence). The CDR3 length is 14 residues.

The chain has TRBV10-3 and TRBJ2-6; 11 bases are a match to TRBD1. Germline CDR1 and CDR2: ENHRY and SYGVKD. V shed 8 bases and J 0 bases; nucleotides not matched to a gene: 0. This CDR3 spans 15 amino acids. In DNA form, the CDR3 reads TGTGCCATCGGGACAGGGGGCTCTGGGGCCAACGTCCTGACTTTC. As protein: CAIGTGGSGANVLTF.

The chain couples TRBV7-3 to TRBJ2-1; the match to TRBD1 covers 7 bases. Germline CDR1 SGHTA, CDR2 FQGTGA. Losses at the gene ends were 5 bases for V and 10 bases for J; bases not matched to a gene: 8. The CDR3 loop spans 13 amino acids. The DNA for the CDR3 is TGTGCCAGCAGCGAGCGGACAGGCGGGGAGCAGTTCTTC. This sequence encodes CASSERTGGEQFF.

The sample holds a few counts of this clonotype. The rearrangement joins TRBV7-3 to TRBJ2-1, with 10 bases matching TRBD2. The ends lost 5 bases at V and 7 bases at J; junction bases unmatched: 26. The CDR3 runs 21 residues. Per germline, CDR1 SGHTA and CDR2 FQGTGA. The CDR3 protein is CASSPLPLGIDSGRPYNEQFF. The CDR3 region has the DNA TGTGCCAGCAGCCCCTTACCTTTGGGAATCGATAGCGGGAGGCCGTATAATGAGCAGTTCTTC.